This T cell receptor beta chain was recorded in a study of early stage breast cancer tumors. Study overall: ER+/PR+/HER2- status applied to about 70% of the 16 invasive breast tumors. Points from the study as a whole: Compared with adjacent normal breast, tumors showed about 2.4-fold denser, more clonal T cells.

Normal breast often needed 100-300 mg of tissue for enough DNA. This CDR3 region has 18 residues. Here immunoSEQ multiplex PCR was the method, and the copy in TCRdb shows in-frame clones only, minus some. The data show more than 7,500 clones, with around 75% seen just once and 15% to 20% held by the top ten. Note on this clone: Antigen: not known.

The sequence was obtained from a person aged 55 to 69 with breast cancer. Sequenced: normal breast tissue next to the tumor. The V gene is TRBV1, the J gene TRBJ1-1. TRBV1 has pseudogene status. The DNA for the CDR3 is TGCACCAGCAGCCAAGATGTGCGGGGGGCTTGGCTGGTCACTGAAGCTTTCTTT. This encodes CTSSQDVRGAWLVTEAFF.